The T cell receptor beta chain under discussion was sequenced for a study of T cell responses to AZD1222 COVID-19 vaccine. This clone has only one observation. This CDR3 has 19 residues. The V gene end was trimmed by 2 bases and the J gene end by 7 bases; junction bases not matched to a gene: 19. CDR1 is KGHSH, CDR2 LQKENI, per germline. TCRdb's copy holds only in-frame clones and misses some; the assay was immunoSEQ multiplex PCR. This sample has about 130,000 clones, with approximately 90% found just once. The clonotype originates from an adult in good health. This material consisted of peripheral blood, taken on day 0 of AZD1222 vaccination. V is TRBV18 and J is TRBJ1-4, with TRBD1 matching 7 bases. CDR3 coding DNA: TGTGCCAGCTCACCATCCCGACAGGGCGACCGGGGGATTAGTGAAAAACTGTTTTTT. Its translation: CASSPSRQGDRGISEKLFF.